Each of the 9 T cell receptor beta chains below was sequenced from the same sample in a study of Ad26.COV2.S vaccination and SARS-CoV-2 variants. Clones were sequenced by immunoSEQ multiplex PCR, and TCRdb holds only the in-frame ones, with some missing. Among about 350,000 clones listed, around 89% were seen once. Treatment noted: roughly 19 received Ad26.COV2.S at low or high dose, single or two shots; five or six received placebo; per-sample allocation not given. Day 63 after the first injection of vaccine or placebo was the sampling time. The sample in question was peripheral blood, obtained in a trial of Ad26.COV2.S vaccine versus placebo. The receptor source for this set is a person between 18 and 65 years old who received the Ad26.COV2.S COVID-19 vaccine or a placebo.

The chain employs TRBV28 and TRBJ1-6; tentatively, D is TRBD1 (6 bases). Germline V gene lookup returns CDR1 MDHEN and CDR2 SYDVKM. V lost 6 bases, J lost 7 bases, and 16 bases lay in between. This CDR3 spans 15 amino acids. CDR3 nucleotide sequence: TGTGCCAGCAGGCTCACAGGGATTCGGAATTCACCCCTCCACTTT. Its protein product is CASRLTGIRNSPLHF.

This chain uses TRBV10-3 with TRBJ2-3; 12 bases match TRBD1. Germline CDR1 reads ENHRY; CDR2 reads SYGVKD. CDR3 length: 17 amino acids. V lost 5 bases, J lost 4 bases, and 10 bases stayed unmatched. The CDR3 coding sequence is TGTGCCATCAGTAATTTAGAGGGACAGGGGGCCCCAGATACGCAGTATTTT. It codes for CAISNLEGQGAPDTQYF.

The chain links TRBV3-1 (or the pseudogene TRBV3-2) to TRBJ1-2; D ambiguous. From germline, CDR1 is LGHDT and CDR2 YNNKEL (reference sequence). The CDR3 length is 15 residues. Trimming took off 0 bases at V and 1 base at J, with 9 bases between the two ends. DNA of the CDR3: TGTGCCAGCAGCCAAGATCTGGAAGGTAACTATGGCTACACCTTC. Translation gives CASSQDLEGNYGYTF.

The chain links TRBV9 to TRBJ2-5, with 7 nucleotides matching TRBD2. The CDR3 length is 15 residues. Unmatched junction bases numbered 12, after V lost 3 bases and J lost 7 bases. From germline, CDR1 is SGDLS and CDR2 YYNGEE. CDR3 sequence: CASSAEGLPGGTQYF. The CDR3 coding sequence is TGTGCCAGCAGCGCCGAGGGACTCCCGGGGGGGACCCAGTACTTC.

The gene calls are TRBV5-1 and TRBJ2-1; 8 bases are a match to TRBD2. The germline V gene encodes CDR1 SGHRS and CDR2 YFSETQ. Trimming cost V 1 base and J 5 bases; bases outside gene matches: 5. The CDR3 extends over 15 amino acids. As DNA, the CDR3 is TGCGCCAGCAGCTTGACTAGCGGAGCAAACAATGAGCAGTTCTTC. This encodes CASSLTSGANNEQFF.

The V and J genes are TRBV18 and TRBJ1-1, with unresolved D. Trimming stripped 0 bases from V and 1 base from J, with 18 bases between. The length of the CDR3 is 18 residues. Germline lookup yields CDR1 KGHSH and CDR2 LQKENI. CDR3 amino acids: CASSPPTPRPEENTEAFF. In DNA, the CDR3 is TGTGCCAGCTCACCACCGACCCCCCGGCCCGAGGAGAACACTGAAGCTTTCTTT.

This chain links TRBV3-1 (or the pseudogene TRBV3-2) with TRBJ2-1, with TRBD2 identical over 9 bases. This CDR3 has 16 residues. After removal of 0 bases from V and 14 bases from J, the junction contained 14 bases not matched to a gene. The V gene's germline CDR1 is LGHDT and CDR2 YNNKEL (reference sequence). The CDR3 coding sequence is TGTGCCAGCAGCCAAGATGTGGTTAGCGGGAGTATGGAAAAGTTCTTC. Residues: CASSQDVVSGSMEKFF.

The rearrangement uses TRBV14 and TRBJ2-7; no definite D call. Germline V gene sequence: CDR1 SGHDN, CDR2 FVKESK. The CDR3 is 16 residues long. Deletions cut 0 bases from V and 0 bases from J, with 12 bases between. The CDR3 loop reads CASSQETVVLSYEQYF. Here the CDR3 DNA reads TGTGCCAGCAGCCAAGAGACCGTGGTCCTCTCCTACGAGCAGTACTTC.

The chain uses TRBV4-1 and TRBJ2-1; D is ambiguous. The CDR3 covers 13 residues. The V end lost 3 bases, the J end lost 10 bases, and 13 bases lay between the germline ends. CDR1 and CDR2 (germline): MGHRA, YSYEKL. The CDR3 reads CASSQAYLSEQFF. In DNA, the CDR3 is TGCGCCAGCAGCCAGGCCTACCTGAGCGAGCAGTTCTTC.